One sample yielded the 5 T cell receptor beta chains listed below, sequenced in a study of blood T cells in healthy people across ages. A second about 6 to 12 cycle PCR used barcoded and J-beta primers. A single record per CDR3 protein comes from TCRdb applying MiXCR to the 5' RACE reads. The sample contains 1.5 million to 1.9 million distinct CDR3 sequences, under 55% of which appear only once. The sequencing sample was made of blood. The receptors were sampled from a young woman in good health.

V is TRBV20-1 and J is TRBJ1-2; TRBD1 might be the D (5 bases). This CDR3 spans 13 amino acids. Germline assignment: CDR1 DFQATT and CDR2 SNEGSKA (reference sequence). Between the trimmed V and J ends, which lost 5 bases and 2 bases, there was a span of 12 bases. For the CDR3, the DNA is TGCAGTGCTTGGGACGTTGAGAACTATGGCTACACCTTC. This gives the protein CSAWDVENYGYTF.

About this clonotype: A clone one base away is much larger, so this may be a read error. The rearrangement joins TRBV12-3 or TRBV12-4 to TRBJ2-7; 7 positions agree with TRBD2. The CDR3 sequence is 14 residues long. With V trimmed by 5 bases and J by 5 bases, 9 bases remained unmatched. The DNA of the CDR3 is TGTGCCAGCAGTGTAGGGCGGGGGTTCAACGAGCAGTACTTC. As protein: CASSVGRGFNEQYF.

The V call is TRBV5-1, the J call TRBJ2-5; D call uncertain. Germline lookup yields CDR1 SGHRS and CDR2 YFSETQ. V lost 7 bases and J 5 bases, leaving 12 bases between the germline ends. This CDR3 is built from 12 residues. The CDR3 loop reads CASPLPGETQYF. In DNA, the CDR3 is TGCGCCAGCCCCCTTCCCGGGGAGACCCAGTACTTC. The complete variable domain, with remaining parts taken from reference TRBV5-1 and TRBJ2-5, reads KAGVTQTPRYLIKTRGQQVTLSCSPISGHRSVSWYQQTPGQGLQFLFEYFSETQRNKGNFPGRFSGRQFSNSRSEMNVSTLELGDSALYLCASPLPGETQYFGPGTRLLVL.

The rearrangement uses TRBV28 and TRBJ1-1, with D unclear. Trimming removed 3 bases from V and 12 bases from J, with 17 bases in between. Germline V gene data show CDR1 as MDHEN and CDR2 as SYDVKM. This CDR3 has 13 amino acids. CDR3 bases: TGTGCCAGCAGTTTCTTCAGGCTTCCTCCCTCTTTCTTT. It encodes CASSFFRLPPSFF.

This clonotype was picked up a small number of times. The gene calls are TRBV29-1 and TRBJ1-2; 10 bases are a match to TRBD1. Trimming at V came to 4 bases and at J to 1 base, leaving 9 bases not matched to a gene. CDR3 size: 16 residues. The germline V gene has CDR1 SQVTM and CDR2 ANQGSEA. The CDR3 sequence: CSVGRDRGSNNYGYTF. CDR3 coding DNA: TGCAGCGTTGGGAGGGACAGGGGTTCCAATAACTATGGCTACACCTTC.